Each of the 22 T cell receptor beta chains below was sequenced from the same sample in a study of T-cell memory formation after mild COVID-19. One entry per CDR3 protein results from TCRdb running MiXCR on the 5' RACE reads. Counted here are roughly 50,000 distinct CDR3 sequences, 12% occurring once; the ten biggest clones make up around 23%. Sequencing was carried out using PBMCs or a T cell subset sorted from them (not recorded which). Receptor source: a man aged 18 to 29 who had mild COVID-19 (a few samples of this study predate the infection). Cell type and time point are not known.

J is TRBJ1-1 and V is TRBV3-2; the table's TRBD1 call for D was not verified on the DNA. TRBV3-2 is noted as a pseudogene. This CDR3 comprises 12 residues. CDR3 DNA sequence: TGTGCCAGCAGCGGCGGGGAAAGGGTAGCTTTCTTT. This sequence encodes CASSGGERVAFF.

The rearrangement joins TRBV28 to TRBJ2-3; TRBD1 aligns across 7 bases. V dropped 4 bases and J dropped 4; count of bases not matched to a gene: 5. From germline, CDR1 is MDHEN and CDR2 SYDVKM. CDR3 length: 14 residues. The CDR3 DNA follows: TGTGCCAGCAGTTCGGGGACAGATTCAGATACGCAGTATTTT. This translates into CASSSGTDSDTQYF.

The sample holds a few counts of this clonotype. This chain connects TRBV7-2 to TRBJ2-5, with 9 bases identical to TRBD1. The ends lost 0 bases at V and 5 bases at J; junction bases unmatched: 4. Germline V gene lookup returns CDR1 SGHTA and CDR2 FQGNSA. The CDR3 runs 15 residues. The chain's CDR3 is CASSLAGTGKETQYF. The CDR3, as DNA: TGTGCCAGCAGCTTAGCGGGGACAGGGAAGGAGACCCAGTACTTC.

The chain carries TRBV4-3 and TRBJ1-3; D call uncertain. The CDR3 is made up of 15 amino acids. Germline V gene data show CDR1 as LGHNA and CDR2 as YSLEER. V shed 0 bases and J shed 0 bases, with 6 bases lying between them. CDR3 amino acids: CASSQDRDSGNTIYF. As DNA, the CDR3 is TGCGCCAGCAGCCAAGATCGCGACTCTGGAAACACCATATATTTT.

This clonotype has only a few counts. The V call is TRBV5-1, the J call TRBJ2-5; 8 bases align to TRBD1. The trim removed 8 bases at V and 1 base at J, leaving 4 bases unmatched. CDR1 and CDR2 from the germline V gene are SGHRS and YFSETQ. CDR3 length equals 13 residues. The CDR3, as DNA: TGCGCCAGTTCCGGACAGGGCCAAGAGACCCAGTACTTC. This translates into CASSGQGQETQYF.

This clonotype has more than one count but fewer than ten. The gene calls are TRBV7-3 and TRBJ2-3; 7 bases match TRBD2. The trim removed 1 base at V and 4 bases at J, leaving 8 bases unmatched. Germline assignment: CDR1 SGHTA and CDR2 FQGTGA. The CDR3 length is 16 residues. CDR3 residues: CASSLKAGLEADTQYF. The CDR3 region has the DNA TGTGCCAGCAGCTTAAAAGCGGGGTTGGAGGCAGATACGCAGTATTTT.

This clonotype showed up just a few times. The gene calls are TRBV30 and TRBJ2-5; 9 bases align to TRBD1. Germline V gene sequence: CDR1 GTSNPN, CDR2 SVGIG (reference sequence). Trimming at V came to 3 bases and at J to 3 bases, leaving 2 bases not matched to a gene. The CDR3 runs to 13 residues. Written as DNA, the CDR3 is TGTGCCTGGAGCGGGACAGGGAAAGAGACCCAGTACTTC. Encoded protein: CAWSGTGKETQYF.

This clonotype has more than one count but fewer than ten. The rearrangement joins TRBV7-2 to TRBJ2-2, with D uncertain. This CDR3 has 13 residues. Between the trimmed V and J ends, which lost 0 bases and 6 bases, there was a span of 5 bases. The V gene's germline CDR1 is SGHTA and CDR2 FQGNSA. The CDR3 sequence: CASSLAGSGELFF. The DNA of the CDR3 is TGTGCCAGCAGCTTAGCAGGGTCCGGGGAGCTGTTTTTT.

V gene TRBV6-5 combines with J gene TRBJ2-1; D uncertain. CDR1 is MNHEY, CDR2 SVGAGI, per germline. The CDR3 is made up of 15 amino acids. Trimming took 6 bases from V and 0 from J, leaving 12 bases between them. The CDR3 sequence: CASRRRRVSYNEQFF. The DNA of the CDR3 is TGTGCCAGCAGGCGCAGAAGAGTCTCCTACAATGAGCAGTTCTTC.

This clonotype was observed a handful of times. This chain joins TRBV7-3 and TRBJ2-1; D is possibly TRBD2 (6 bases). Trimming cost V 4 bases and J 0 bases, with 7 bases left between them. This CDR3 has 14 residues. Germline V CDR1 and CDR2: SGHTA, FQGTGA. The CDR3 protein is CASSYGGSYNEQFF. CDR3 sequence (DNA): TGTGCCAGCAGCTACGGGGGCTCCTACAATGAGCAGTTCTTC.

This clonotype appeared many times. The V call is TRBV18, the J call TRBJ2-3; D is ambiguous. CDR3 size: 19 residues. Per germline, CDR1 KGHSH and CDR2 LQKENI. Trimming removed 6 bases at V and 2 bases at J, with 27 bases between. CDR3 coding DNA: TGTGCCAGCTCCCCAGATCAGGCCCTTCAGACCGAAGACACAGATACGCAGTATTTT. Amino acids: CASSPDQALQTEDTDTQYF.

The chain joins TRBV25-1 to TRBJ1-6, with a possible D match to TRBD1 (5 bases). The V gene lost 5 bases and the J gene lost 7 bases, with 9 bases spanning the gap. CDR3 size: 13 residues. Germline CDR1 reads MGHDK; CDR2 reads SYGVNS. CDR3 loop: CASSNRGNSPLHF. DNA of the CDR3: TGTGCCAGCAGTAACCGGGGCAATTCACCCCTCCACTTT.

In its sample, this clonotype was seen many times. V is TRBV5-1 and J is TRBJ2-3; 11 bases map to TRBD2. CDR3 length: 15 residues. Germline CDR1 and CDR2: SGHRS and YFSETQ. V trimming: 4 bases; J trimming: 4 bases; junction bases outside the gene matches: 5. The CDR3 loop reads CASSQFSGGADTQYF. CDR3 coding DNA: TGCGCCAGCAGCCAATTTAGCGGGGGGGCAGATACGCAGTATTTT. Full variable domain (remainder filled in from reference TRBV5-1 and TRBJ2-3): KAGVTQTPRYLIKTRGQQVTLSCSPISGHRSVSWYQQTPGQGLQFLFEYFSETQRNKGNFPGRFSGRQFSNSRSEMNVSTLELGDSALYLCASSQFSGGADTQYFGPGTRLTVL.

The chain is built from TRBV12-5 and TRBJ2-2; unclear D gene. The CDR3 extends over 12 amino acids. Germline CDR1 LGHNT, CDR2 FRNRAP. Between the trimmed V and J ends, which lost 1 base and 3 bases, there was a span of 0 bases. CDR3 in amino acids: CASGLDTGELFF. CDR3 sequence (DNA): TGTGCTAGTGGTTTGGACACCGGGGAGCTGTTTTTT.

This clonotype was detected many times. V gene TRBV7-6 combines with J gene TRBJ2-5, with a tentative D call TRBD2 (7 bases). This CDR3 comprises 17 residues. Germline lookup yields CDR1 SGHVS and CDR2 FNYEAQ. Trimming cost V 3 bases and J 1 base, with 18 bases left between them. The CDR3 nucleotides are TGTGCCAGCAGCTTTCCCCTAGCCGCGGGGGCCCAAGAGACCCAGTACTTC. It translates to CASSFPLAAGAQETQYF.

This clonotype came up a few times. CDR3: CASSPDGSRNEKLFF. CDR3 nucleotide sequence: TGTGCCAGCTCACCAGACGGCAGCCGTAATGAAAAACTGTTTTTT. The chain links TRBV18 to TRBJ1-4; D unresolved. Germline CDR1 reads KGHSH; CDR2 reads LQKENI. There are 15 residues in the CDR3. Trimming shortened V by 2 bases and J by 4 bases, and 11 bases separated the two germline ends.

This clonotype was counted only a few times. The chain joins TRBV2 to TRBJ1-1; 8 bases are shared with TRBD1. Germline CDR1 reads SNHLY; CDR2 reads FYNNEI. V was pared by 8 bases and J by 8 bases, with 7 bases of the junction left unmatched. CDR3 length: 12 residues. In nucleotides, the CDR3 is TGTGCCAGCTCTAGCAGGGGGCACGAAGCTTTCTTT. It yields the protein CASSSRGHEAFF.

This clonotype showed up just a few times. V and J are TRBV5-1 and TRBJ1-1; no firm D call. CDR1 SGHRS and CDR2 YFSETQ come from the germline V gene. V was clipped by 4 bases and J by 4 bases, with 11 bases between them. The CDR3 runs to 13 residues. The CDR3 spells CASSPDYRTEAFF. The CDR3 region has the DNA TGCGCCAGCAGCCCGGATTATCGCACTGAAGCTTTCTTT.

This clonotype was seen more than once but under ten times. The J gene is TRBJ2-5, the V gene TRBV6-2 or TRBV6-3; D remains ambiguous. From germline, CDR1 is MNHEY and CDR2 SVGEGT. The CDR3 runs to 12 residues. V was pared by 2 bases and J by 7 bases, with 8 bases between. The DNA of the CDR3 is TGTGCCAGCAGTTACGCCCAGAGGACCCAGTACTTC. Translation gives CASSYAQRTQYF.

V and J are TRBV20-1 and TRBJ1-6; perhaps TRBD1 as D (6 bases). V was pared by 1 base and J by 9 bases, with 16 bases between. Per the germline V gene, CDR1 is DFQATT and CDR2 is SNEGSKA (reference sequence). The CDR3 contains 15 residues. The CDR3 region is CSARVQQGVGSPLHF. CDR3 sequence (DNA): TGCAGTGCTAGAGTTCAACAGGGTGTTGGTTCACCCCTCCACTTT.

This clonotype came up a few times. V and J are TRBV24-1 and TRBJ2-1; D might be TRBD1 (6 bases). V lost 5 bases and J 13 bases, leaving 14 bases between the germline ends. CDR1 is KGHDR and CDR2 is SFDVKD in the germline V gene. CDR3 length: 12 amino acids. CDR3: CATSGTGQSQFF. DNA for the CDR3: TGTGCCACCAGTGGAACAGGGCAAAGTCAGTTCTTC.

The rearrangement joins TRBV7-3 to TRBJ1-1; no definite D call. V lost 6 bases and J 5 bases, leaving 13 bases between the germline ends. This CDR3 comprises 13 residues. Germline V gene sequence: CDR1 SGHTA, CDR2 FQGTGA. Here the CDR3 reads CASSSGGLTEAFF. Written as DNA, the CDR3 is TGTGCCAGCAGTTCCGGTGGGTTGACTGAAGCTTTCTTT. The full variable domain, in which reference TRBV7-3 and TRBJ1-1 provide the parts outside the CDR3, is GAGVSQTPSNKVTEKGKYVELRCDPISGHTALYWYRQSLGQGPEFLIYFQGTGAADDSGLPNDRFFAVRPEGSVSTLKIQRTERGDSAVYLCASSSGGLTEAFFGQGTRLTVV.